This entry describes one T cell receptor beta chain. The antigen remains undetermined. TCRdb passed the 5' RACE reads through MiXCR, listing each CDR3 protein once. Of around 100,000 distinct CDR3 sequences in the sample, around 24% were seen once. This specimen comes from a study of CD8 T cells in ankylosing spondylitis. Notes on the study in general: The study looked at matched synovial fluid samples from ankylosing spondylitis patients. Disease-linked clones were reported to be significantly enriched there. A CD8+ phenotype characterized the disease-linked clones, which were relatively rare in peripheral blood.

Per the germline V gene, CDR1 is MDHEN and CDR2 is SYDVKM. The CDR3 is 11 residues long. V gave up 5 bases and J gave up 3 bases, with 4 bases separating them. The rearrangement links TRBV28 to TRBJ2-5; no clear D gene. This TCR derives from a male donor with ankylosing spondylitis. Sample: synovial fluid, either unsorted or a sorted T cell fraction (not recorded which). The chain's CDR3 is CASSTEETQYF. For the CDR3, the DNA is TGTGCCAGCAGTACCGAAGAGACCCAGTACTTC.